Listed below are T cell receptor beta chains from one sample, sequenced in a study of T cells after yellow fever vaccination. TCRdb recomputed calls from the 5' RACE reads with MiXCR, one row per CDR3 protein. The data contain approximately 85,000 distinct CDR3 sequences, approximately 12% of them singletons. The specimen comprised CD8+ T cells not binding an NS4B(214-222) dextramer, sorted from PBMCs, sampled less than 25 days after the first yellow fever vaccination. Receptors were obtained from a young man who received the YFV17D yellow fever vaccine. Each CDR3 is given without its conserved first and last residue.

CDR3aa | v_gene
SVEGPGGGTEAF | TRBV29-1
ATSRDRWDRIYGYT | TRBV15
ASSFRGSNTEAF | TRBV11-2
ASSQGYSYNEQF | TRBV6-4
ASSLGAYNEQF | TRBV7-6
ASSQGVVFTDTQY | TRBV14
SARLGERGAQY | TRBV29-1
ASSQDRRGGKTQY | TRBV4-1
ASSDSPRWPQH | TRBV7-2
ASSYTESNYGYT | TRBV6-2/TRBV6-3
ASSPPVGGTGYT | TRBV18
AWSVGDSPLH | TRBV30
ASSTSRGSYNEQF | TRBV4-3
ASSPLGLAGLNEQF | TRBV2
ASSYSGGGGEQF | TRBV7-3
ASSLSTTFYNEQF | TRBV7-2
ASSALQGARANTGELF | TRBV19
AFSSGRGLGGLDEQY | TRBV12-3/TRBV12-4
ASSQEVGGSDTGELF | TRBV4-1
ASSWTQVNTEAF | TRBV5-5
ASSFTGQGVDYGYT | TRBV6-5
ASSYSRAAETQY | TRBV6-5
ASSHSGRGYSTDTQY | TRBV12-3/TRBV12-4
GVEAETQY | TRBV29-1
ASSYQQGHNSPLH | TRBV12-3/TRBV12-4
ASSLEGLEELF | TRBV5-5
ASSSTGGEHSGNTIY | TRBV5-1
ASRIQGLRFEDTGELF | TRBV6-2/TRBV6-3
ASNSLGNNEQF | TRBV27
ASRVQGASNQPQH | TRBV27
ASSRPTGELF | TRBV7-3
ASSLGGVKMPNTGELF | TRBV10-1
ASSPEAPYGYT | TRBV3-1
ASSISSARYETQY | TRBV19
ASSPDGGVLGELF | TRBV12-3/TRBV12-4
ASSRDRGPLNTEAF | TRBV7-9
ASSSGTGILEQY | TRBV10-2
ASNLIGGANYGYT | TRBV2
SARDQAQLYGYT | TRBV20-1
ASSPTEPLPYYNEQF | TRBV7-6
ASGRAVYEQY | TRBV12-3/TRBV12-4